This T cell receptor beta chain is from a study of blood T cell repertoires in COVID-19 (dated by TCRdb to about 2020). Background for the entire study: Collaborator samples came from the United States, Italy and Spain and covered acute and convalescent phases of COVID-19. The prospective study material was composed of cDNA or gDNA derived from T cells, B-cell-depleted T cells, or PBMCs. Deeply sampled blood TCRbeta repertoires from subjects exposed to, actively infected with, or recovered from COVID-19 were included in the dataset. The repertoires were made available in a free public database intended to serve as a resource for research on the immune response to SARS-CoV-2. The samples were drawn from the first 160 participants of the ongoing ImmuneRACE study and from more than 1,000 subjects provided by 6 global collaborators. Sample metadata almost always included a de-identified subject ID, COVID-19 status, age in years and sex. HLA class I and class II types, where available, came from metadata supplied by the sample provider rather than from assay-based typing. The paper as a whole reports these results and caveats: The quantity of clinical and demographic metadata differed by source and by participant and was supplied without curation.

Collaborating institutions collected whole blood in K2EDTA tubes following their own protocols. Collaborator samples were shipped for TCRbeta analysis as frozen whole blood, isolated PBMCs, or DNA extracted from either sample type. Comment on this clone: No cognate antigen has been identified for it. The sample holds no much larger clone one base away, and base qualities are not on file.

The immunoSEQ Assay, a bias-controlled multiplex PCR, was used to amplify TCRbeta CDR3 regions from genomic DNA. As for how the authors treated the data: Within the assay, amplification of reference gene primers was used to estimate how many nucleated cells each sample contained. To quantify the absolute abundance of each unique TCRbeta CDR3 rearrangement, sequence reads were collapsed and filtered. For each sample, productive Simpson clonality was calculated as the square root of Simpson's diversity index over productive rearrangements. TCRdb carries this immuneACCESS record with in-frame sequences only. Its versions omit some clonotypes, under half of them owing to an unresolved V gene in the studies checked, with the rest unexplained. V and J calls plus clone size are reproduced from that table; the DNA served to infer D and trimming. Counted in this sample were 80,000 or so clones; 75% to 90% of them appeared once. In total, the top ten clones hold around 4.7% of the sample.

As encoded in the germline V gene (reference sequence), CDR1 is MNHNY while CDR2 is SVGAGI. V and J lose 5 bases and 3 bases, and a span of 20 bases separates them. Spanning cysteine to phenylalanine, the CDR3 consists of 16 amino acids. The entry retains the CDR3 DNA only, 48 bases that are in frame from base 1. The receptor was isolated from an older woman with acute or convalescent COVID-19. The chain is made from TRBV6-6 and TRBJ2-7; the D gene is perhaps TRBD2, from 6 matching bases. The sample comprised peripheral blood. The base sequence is TGTGCCAGCAGTACCTCCGCGGGACGGAAATACTACGAGCAGTACTTC. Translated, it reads CASSTSAGRKYYEQYF.